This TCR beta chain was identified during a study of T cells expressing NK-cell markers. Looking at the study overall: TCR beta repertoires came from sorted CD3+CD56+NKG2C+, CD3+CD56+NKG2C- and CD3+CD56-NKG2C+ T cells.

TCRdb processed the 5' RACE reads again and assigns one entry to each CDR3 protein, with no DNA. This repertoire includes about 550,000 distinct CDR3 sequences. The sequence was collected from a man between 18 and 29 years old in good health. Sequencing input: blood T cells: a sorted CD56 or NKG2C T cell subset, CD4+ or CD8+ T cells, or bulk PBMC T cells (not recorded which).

CDR3 sequence reads: CASSAGGIADTQYF. The chain carries TRBV9 and TRBJ2-3; lacking DNA, the TRBD1 call made by TCRdb goes unchecked. This CDR3 spans 14 amino acids. Germline CDR1 is SGDLS and CDR2 is YYNGEE.